This record looks at one T cell receptor beta chain sequence and its context. Its specificity is not known. Template switching with 5'RACE generated the TCR cDNA and added a universal primer site and UMIs. TCRdb reanalysed the 5' RACE reads using MiXCR and keeps one entry per CDR3 protein. The sample lists about 73,000 distinct CDR3 sequences; over 7.5% were seen once. The data originate from a study of T cells after yellow fever vaccination. Study-level background: It was SMART-Seq v4 Ultra Low Input that prepared the fractions with low cell numbers.

Germline assignment: CDR1 SNHLY and CDR2 FYNNEI. Between the trimmed V and J ends, which lost 3 bases and 8 bases, there was a span of 10 bases. The CDR3 is 13 residues long. Study-level results: Any FACS-sorted repertoire could hold abundant clonotypes that contaminate it from the bulk population.

V and J are TRBV2 and TRBJ1-4; no definite D call. The source material was CD8+ T cells sorted from PBMCs, sampled on the day of the yellow fever booster vaccination. This sequence was found in a man in his thirties or forties who received the YFV17D yellow fever vaccine. CDR3 bases: TGTGCCAGCAGTGAGGGGTCATTCGAAAAACTGTTTTTT. It yields the protein CASSEGSFEKLFF.